Below are 5 T cell receptor beta chains sequenced from a single sample in a study of response to subunit inactivated influenza vaccine. One entry per CDR3 protein, called by TCRdb with MiXCR from the RT-PCR reads. The table lists about 570,000 distinct CDR3 sequences, 11% of them singletons. These data were also reused for a study on T cells expressing NK-cell markers. That source reports: A 5'RACE template switching approach incorporating UMIs was used to make TCR beta cDNA.

The sequencing used PBMCs from blood, collected on the day of vaccination. The receptors derive from a man aged 45-60 years who received an inactivated influenza vaccine.

In the case of this clonotype: One junction end disagrees with the germline gene, perhaps due to a read error. This chain connects TRBV5-1 to TRBJ1-1; D not certain. The germline V gene has CDR1 SGHRS and CDR2 YFSETQ. The CDR3 totals 16 residues. CDR3 in amino acids: CASSFLSGVQNTKAFF. CDR3 sequence (DNA): TGCGCCAGCAGCTTTCTTAGCGGTGTCCAGAACACTAAAGCTTTCTTT.

The chain uses TRBV28 and TRBJ2-7; 14 bases are shared with TRBD2. Trimming took 3 bases from V and 2 from J; bases not matched to a gene: 9. There are 18 residues in the CDR3. Germline assignment: CDR1 MDHEN and CDR2 SYDVKM. The CDR3 loop is CASSFGLAGGRPTYEQYF. The CDR3, as DNA: TGTGCCAGCAGTTTCGGACTAGCGGGGGGTCGCCCAACCTACGAGCAGTACTTC. The variable domain in full, completed from reference TRBV28 and TRBJ2-7, reads DVKVTQSSRYLVKRTGEKVFLECVQDMDHENMFWYRQDPGLGLRLIYFSYDVKMKEKGDIPEGYSVSREKKERFSLILESASTNQTSMYLCASSFGLAGGRPTYEQYFGPGTRLTVT.

This clonotype was seen more than once but under ten times. The V and J genes are TRBV15 and TRBJ2-3, with 9 nucleotides matching TRBD2. This CDR3 is built from 16 residues. The V and J ends lost 0 bases and 2 bases, in that order; junction bases with no gene match: 3. CDR1 and CDR2 from the germline V gene are LNHNV and YYDKDF (reference sequence). CDR3 sequence reads: CATSRDVAGDTDTQYF. In DNA, the CDR3 is TGTGCCACCAGCAGAGATGTAGCGGGAGACACAGATACGCAGTATTTT.

In its sample, this clonotype was seen a few times. V usage is TRBV7-8 and J usage is TRBJ1-6; TRBD1 is a possible D gene (5 bases). Germline CDR1 and CDR2: SGHVS and FQNEAQ. CDR3 length equals 18 residues. V shed 1 base and J shed 7 bases, with 20 bases lying between them. Here the CDR3 reads CASSLVIRANTYNSPLHF. CDR3 in DNA: TGTGCCAGCAGCTTAGTAATCAGGGCTAATACTTACAATTCACCCCTCCACTTT.

This clonotype was seen a few times. The V and J genes are TRBV7-9 and TRBJ1-6, with 10 bases matching TRBD1. This CDR3 is 15 amino acids long. With V trimmed by 1 base and J by 8 bases, 2 bases remained unmatched. Germline V lookup: CDR1 SEHNR, CDR2 FQNEAQ (reference sequence). CDR3 sequence (DNA): TGTGCCAGCAGCTTAGAAGGGACAGGGGATTCACCCCTCCACTTT. Amino acid sequence: CASSLEGTGDSPLHF.